A selection of T cell receptor beta chains follows, all from one sample in a study of early T cells in non-severe SARS-CoV-2 infection. Each CDR3 protein gets one entry after TCRdb re-called the 5' RACE reads with MiXCR. The sample has approximately 120,000 distinct CDR3 sequences; around 14% are singletons. Sequencing used whole blood. The receptors originated from an adult who was a healthcare worker with PCR-confirmed SARS-CoV-2 infection or an uninfected control (not recorded which). CDR3s include the opening cysteine and the closing phenylalanine or tryptophan. The order of the fields is clone size, J gene, D gene, V gene, CDR3 protein, CDR3 DNA. The D gene is left open where the match is weak. Size is stated for part of the rows, as once, few or many counts, or as a class when the clone is expanded.

many | TRBJ1-5 | - | TRBV6-6 | CASSQQGSNQPQHF | TGTGCCAGCAGTCAACAGGGAAGCAATCAGCCCCAGCATTTT
- | TRBJ2-7 | TRBD1 | TRBV3-1 | CASNQGQGAYEQYF | TGTGCCAGCAACCAAGGACAGGGAGCCTACGAGCAGTACTTC
- | TRBJ2-3 | - | TRBV5-1 | CASSLEGADTQYF | TGCGCCAGCAGCTTGGAGGGTGCAGATACGCAGTATTTT
few | TRBJ2-2 | - | TRBV6-6 | CASRVGGALAGELFF | TGTGCCAGCAGAGTTGGGGGGGCGCTGGCCGGGGAGCTGTTTTTT
few | TRBJ1-1 | - | TRBV6-5 | CASSPQGPEVAFF | TGTGCCAGCAGTCCGCAGGGTCCTGAAGTGGCTTTCTTT
few | TRBJ1-4 | - | TRBV12-3/TRBV12-4 | CASRLGGRGEKLFF | TGTGCCAGCAGGCTCGGGGGGCGCGGTGAAAAACTGTTTTTT
- | TRBJ2-5 | TRBD2 | TRBV4-1 | CASSPQSESSGAETQYF | TGCGCCAGCAGCCCCCAATCCGAGTCTAGCGGGGCCGAGACCCAGTACTTC
- | TRBJ2-3 | TRBD2 | TRBV29-1 | CSGYGGARTDTQYF | TGCAGCGGATACGGGGGGGCCAGGACAGATACGCAGTATTTT
- | TRBJ2-5 | TRBD2 | TRBV18 | CASSPLSGGTQETQYF | TGTGCCAGCTCACCCCTCAGCGGGGGCACACAAGAGACCCAGTACTTC
- | TRBJ2-3 | - | TRBV7-2 | CANSPTSRGTDTQYF | TGTGCCAACAGCCCCACTAGTCGGGGAACAGATACGCAGTATTTT
few | TRBJ2-3 | TRBD2 | TRBV20-1 | CSAGGDPSTDTQYF | TGCAGTGCCGGGGGGGACCCTTCCACAGATACGCAGTATTTT
- | TRBJ2-5 | TRBD2 | TRBV4-1 | CASSQGTAGRTKETQYF | TGCGCCAGCAGCCAAGGAACAGCGGGGAGAACGAAGGAGACCCAGTACTTC
- | TRBJ1-6 | - | TRBV9 | CASSVTSQDSPLHF | TGTGCCAGCAGCGTAACAAGTCAGGATTCACCCCTCCACTTT
few | TRBJ2-3 | - | TRBV7-9 | CASNRATDTQYF | TGTGCCAGCAACAGGGCCACAGATACGCAGTATTTT
many | TRBJ2-5 | TRBD2 | TRBV19 | CATSLGGGIETQYF | TGTGCCACCTCACTGGGCGGGGGAATAGAGACCCAGTACTTC
- | TRBJ1-2 | TRBD1 | TRBV12-3/TRBV12-4 | CASSLGPGQGNYGYTF | TGTGCCAGCAGTCTTGGTCCGGGACAGGGTAACTATGGCTACACCTTC
- | TRBJ2-1 | TRBD2 | TRBV4-2 | CASSPSASGGSDEQFF | TGTGCCAGCAGCCCTTCGGCTAGCGGGGGTTCGGATGAGCAGTTCTTC